This T cell receptor beta chain was found in a study of T cell repertoires in cytomegalovirus infection. Across the whole study: CMV infection and matching HLA type were both indicated by public TCR beta signatures. Study findings and constraints: Adding up the frequency of public TCR beta families identified people who carried CMV plus the relevant HLA. HLA-C-restricted, CMV-specific TCR beta clonotypes were dominant ex vivo.

There are many counts of this clonotype. Antigen specificity is unknown. TCRdb called the reads again in MiXCR, with one record for every CDR3 protein. The sample has 200,000 to 300,000 distinct CDR3 sequences; 8% to 9.5% are singletons. The sample consisted of PBMCs. The receptor was derived from a human donor in good health (CMV status not recorded). Some clones in this sample may be carry-over from other donors' samples.

CDR3 sequence reads: CASSSGTLNQPQHF. In DNA, the CDR3 is TGTGCCAGCAGCTCCGGGACACTTAATCAGCCCCAGCATTTT. The chain combines TRBV7-2 with TRBJ1-5; tentative D call: TRBD1 (6 bases). CDR3 size: 14 residues. Germline V gene sequence: CDR1 SGHTA, CDR2 FQGNSA. Trimming cost V 4 bases and J 4 bases, with 11 bases left between them.